This T cell receptor (beta chain) was obtained from a study of CD8+ T cells in alopecia areata. Study-level background: Affected scalp percentage set treated patients' severity scores. Study outcomes and limitations: Researchers report lesional scalp, most notably alopecia totalis/universalis, outstripped normal scalp in clonality. For patients receiving tofacitinib, scalp clonality and expanded CD8+ clones among the top 100 significantly decreased.

This sample's treatment: oral pan-JAK inhibitor, 5-10 mg twice daily. Peripheral blood, together with lesional scalp punch biopsies, was collected from alopecia areata patients. This CDR3 spans 14 amino acids. Trimming shortened V by 5 bases and J by 7 bases, and 14 bases separated the two germline ends. Germline V CDR1 and CDR2: SGHVS, FQNEAQ. This clone was recorded once. The antigen is undetermined. Reverse transcription of extracted RNA yielded cDNA, which provided the sequencing template. Only in-frame clones appear in the TCRdb table, and some are missing; sequencing was by immunoSEQ multiplex PCR. The sample comprises 35,000 to 45,000 clones, over 85% of which are singletons, and 15% to 20% rests with the top ten.

This TCR came from a human donor with alopecia areata. This sample comprised CD8+ T cells sorted from blood, obtained at week 24, from a patient treated with tofacitinib. This chain joins TRBV7-8 and TRBJ2-2; D is unresolved. The CDR3 loop reads CASSLIRTSGELFF. CDR3 coding DNA: TGTGCCAGCAGCCTAATTCGGACGAGCGGGGAGCTGTTTTTT.